This T cell receptor beta chain was sequenced in a study of regulatory T cells in long-lasting Graves disease. Whole-study context: The study enrolled newly diagnosed Graves' patients on antithyroid drugs under 3 months. Regarding the study as a whole: Newly diagnosed Graves' patients exceeded persistent ones in TCR diversity. Persistent disease exhibited a predilection for TRBV28, TRBJ1-2 and TRBJ2-5.

The germline CDR1 and CDR2 sequences are SGHTA and FQGTGA. CDR3 length: 18 amino acids. V was pared by 5 bases and J by 4 bases, with 26 bases between. For TCR beta, libraries came from iRepertoire HTBI primers and Arm-PCR of CDR3 regions. TCRdb re-analysed the multiplex PCR reads in MiXCR, keeping a single row per CDR3 protein. Here the sample spans about 370,000 distinct CDR3 sequences, roughly a sixth being singletons. There are many counts of this clonotype. As yet, its antigen is unknown. Time point denoted: newly diagnosed GD, antithyroid drugs for less than 3 months. Extracted PBMC RNA gave rise to the TCR library. The patients were drawn from one endocrinology department in Xi'an, China.

The sequenced sample was peripheral blood mononuclear cells (PBMCs), obtained at new diagnosis, from a patient treated with antithyroid drugs. The sequence came from a female donor with Graves disease. The chain links TRBV7-3 to TRBJ1-2; tentative D call: TRBD1 (5 bases). The CDR3: CASSRAKAGRRSRYGYTF. The CDR3 nucleotides are TGTGCCAGCAGCCGTGCTAAAGCGGGACGGCGATCCCGCTATGGCTACACCTTC. The full variable domain, rest sourced from reference TRBV7-3 and TRBJ1-2, is GAGVSQTPSNKVTEKGKYVELRCDPISGHTALYWYRQSLGQGPEFLIYFQGTGAADDSGLPNDRFFAVRPEGSVSTLKIQRTERGDSAVYLCASSRAKAGRRSRYGYTFGSGTRLTVV.